The TCR beta chain under discussion was sequenced for a study of cytomegalovirus exposure and HLA in healthy donors. Study findings and constraints: Sequencing artifact likely explains a cluster of highly shared sequence variants. The study recorded around 160 TCR beta chains that were cytomegalovirus-associated.

Points on this clone: The target antigen is unknown.

V gave up 3 bases and J gave up 6 bases, with 14 bases separating them. CDR3 length: 14 amino acids. In germline, CDR1 is MDHEN, CDR2 SYDVKM. The PCR used 60 Vbeta and 13 Jbeta primers. The repertoire was sequenced with immunoSEQ multiplex PCR; TCRdb's copy has only in-frame clones and lacks some. Altogether about 120,000 clones are present, roughly three quarters being singletons, with the ten largest covering about 1.6%. The sample comprised PBMCs. This TCR came from a woman aged 18 to 35 in good health and CMV-seronegative. The chain combines TRBV28 with TRBJ1-1; D ambiguous. The CDR3 loop reads CASSFPGKMAEAFF. CDR3 bases: TGTGCCAGCAGTTTTCCCGGGAAGATGGCTGAAGCTTTCTTT. Filled out from reference TRBV28 and TRBJ1-1, the complete variable domain reads DVKVTQSSRYLVKRTGEKVFLECVQDMDHENMFWYRQDPGLGLRLIYFSYDVKMKEKGDIPEGYSVSREKKERFSLILESASTNQTSMYLCASSFPGKMAEAFFGQGTRLTVV.